This TCR beta chain is drawn from a study of OX40 agonist ivuxolimab in advanced cancers. At the level of the study: Patients were given ivuxolimab, an antibody that agonizes OX40 (CD134).

TCRdb's table, derived via immunoSEQ multiplex PCR, lists solely in-frame clones and lacks some. This table has about 100,000 clones, 80% to 95% appearing once. Sequences were derived from CD4+ or CD8+ T cells sorted from blood, sampled in a trial of the OX40 agonist ivuxolimab. This TCR was sampled from an adult with an advanced solid tumor such as melanoma, head and neck, liver or kidney cancer.

The CDR3 sequence: CASSPPGLAGGTDTQYF. The CDR3, as DNA: TGTGCCAGCTCACCACCAGGACTAGCGGGAGGGACAGATACGCAGTATTTT. This chain uses TRBV18 with TRBJ2-3; TRBD2 agrees at 15 bases. Germline lookup yields CDR1 KGHSH and CDR2 LQKENI. The CDR3 is 17 amino acids. The J segment lost 3 bases and the V segment lost 0 bases, leaving 1 base of the junction unmatched. Complete variable domain (other parts from reference TRBV18 and TRBJ2-3): NAGVMQNPRHLVRRRGQEARLRCSPMKGHSHVYWYRQLPEEGLKFMVYLQKENIIDESGMPKERFSAEFPKEGPSILRIQQVVRGDSAAYFCASSPPGLAGGTDTQYFGPGTRLTVL.